One sample yielded the 8 T cell receptor beta chains listed below, sequenced in a study of OX40 agonist ivuxolimab in advanced cancers. Libraries came from the immunoSEQ multiplex PCR assay. TCRdb provides this immuneACCESS table in a form limited to in-frame rearrangements. Some clones are lacking; in checked studies, under half of them reflect an unresolved V gene, and why the rest are absent is not known. The sample yields under 95,000 clones; roughly nine tenths were counted once. The leading ten clones occupy about 0.2% of the sample. This material consisted of CD4+ or CD8+ T cells sorted from blood, taken in a trial of the OX40 agonist ivuxolimab. These receptors were taken from an adult with an advanced solid tumor such as melanoma, head and neck, liver or kidney cancer.

This chain connects TRBV4-1 to TRBJ2-7; D could derive from TRBD1 or TRBD2 (6 bases each). Per germline, CDR1 MGHRA and CDR2 YSYEKL. The CDR3 covers 14 residues. Deletions cut 0 bases from V and 7 bases from J, with 13 bases between. The DNA for the CDR3 is TGCGCCAGCAGCCAAGATTTTGGGGGGCTAGAGCAGTACTTC. Residues: CASSQDFGGLEQYF.

V is TRBV6-1 and J is TRBJ2-2; D unclear. V was cut by 8 bases and J by 1 base, with 11 bases left in between. The CDR3 contains 14 residues. Germline V lookup: CDR1 MNHNS, CDR2 SASEGT. DNA of the CDR3: TGTGCCAGCTGCCCGAGAGGGAACACCGGGGAGCTGTTTTTT. Translation: CASCPRGNTGELFF.

V is TRBV7-6 and J is TRBJ2-5; possible D gene TRBD2, 6 bases. Trimming took off 5 bases at V and 1 base at J, with 14 bases between the two ends. Germline V lookup: CDR1 SGHVS, CDR2 FNYEAQ. The CDR3 contains 15 residues. The CDR3 here is CASSPAPGVQETQYF. DNA for the CDR3: TGTGCCAGCAGCCCGGCCCCGGGGGTCCAAGAGACCCAGTACTTC. Combining the CDR3 with reference TRBV7-6 and TRBJ2-5 gives the whole variable domain GAGVSQSPRYKVTKRGQDVALRCDPISGHVSLYWYRQALGQGPEFLTYFNYEAQQDKSGLPNDRFSAERPEGSISTLTIQRTEQRDSAMYRCASSPAPGVQETQYFGPGTRLLVL.

This chain connects TRBV5-1 to TRBJ2-1; 8 nucleotides match TRBD2. The V gene's germline CDR1 is SGHRS and CDR2 YFSETQ. The V segment lost 5 bases and the J segment 7 bases; nucleotides outside the gene matches: 8. The CDR3 is made up of 14 amino acids. The CDR3 loop is CASRSAGTRNEQFF. The CDR3, as DNA: TGCGCCAGCAGATCTGCCGGGACTAGGAATGAGCAGTTCTTC.

The genes are TRBV11-2 and TRBJ1-2, with D uncertain. The CDR3 sequence is 16 residues long. Germline values: CDR1 SGHAT, CDR2 FQNNGV. Trimming removed 0 bases at V and 4 bases at J, with 15 bases between. CDR3 residues: CASSLDPSRPGYGYTF. CDR3 bases: TGTGCCAGCAGCTTAGACCCCAGCAGGCCTGGCTATGGCTACACCTTC.

The V and J genes are TRBV4-2 and TRBJ1-1; unclear D gene. Germline lookup yields CDR1 LGHNA and CDR2 YNFKEQ. The V end was cut by 5 bases, the J end by 1 base, with 8 bases between. This CDR3 contains 13 residues. The CDR3 DNA sequence: TGTGCCAGCAGCGGAGGCCGGAACACTGAAGCTTTCTTT. This gives the protein CASSGGRNTEAFF.

This clone has a single count. This chain uses TRBV5-1 with TRBJ2-3, with D perhaps TRBD1 (6 bases). This CDR3 spans 13 amino acids. CDR1 is SGHRS and CDR2 is YFSETQ in the germline V gene. Between the trimmed V and J ends, which lost 6 bases and 4 bases, there was a span of 12 bases. CDR3 bases: TGCGCCAGCACCACAGGGTCCCCAGATACGCAGTATTTT. Residues: CASTTGSPDTQYF.

The rearrangement uses TRBV29-1 and TRBJ2-5, with D unclear. The CDR3 runs 13 residues. V lost 0 bases and J 2 bases, leaving 7 bases between the germline ends. Looked up from germline, CDR1 is SQVTM and CDR2 is ANQGSEA. This CDR3 reads CSVEEPAQETQYF. The CDR3 coding sequence is TGCAGCGTTGAAGAGCCCGCGCAAGAGACCCAGTACTTC.